The next 32 T cell receptor beta chains were all read from a single sample in a study of blood T cell repertoires in COVID-19 (dated by TCRdb to 2018 to 2021). The library came from the immunoSEQ multiplex PCR assay. Entries here come from immuneACCESS through TCRdb and include only in-frame sequences with V and J called. Some clones fail to appear in such tables; in the studies checked, an unresolved V gene covers under half of the shortfall, and the cause of the remainder is unknown. Counted in this sample were approximately 190,000 clones; about four fifths of them appeared once. The top ten clones comprise 5.5% to 7.5% of the sample. Sequenced sample: peripheral blood. The origin of the receptors is a woman between 35 and 50 years old with acute or convalescent COVID-19.

This clone was counted a few times. The chain combines TRBV5-4 with TRBJ2-2; 9 bases are shared with TRBD2. V trimming: 0 bases; J trimming: 2 bases; junction bases outside the gene matches: 5. The CDR3 has 17 amino acids. Germline V lookup: CDR1 SGHNT, CDR2 YYREEE (reference sequence). The CDR3 nucleotides read TGTGCCAGCAGCTTGGTTTTGACTAGCGGAAACACCGGGGAGCTGTTTTTT. It translates to CASSLVLTSGNTGELFF.

The V gene is TRBV27, the J gene TRBJ2-2; D is uncertain. Deletions cut 3 bases from V and 4 bases from J, with 15 bases between. The CDR3 extends over 16 amino acids. Germline V CDR1 and CDR2: MNHEY, SMNVEV (reference sequence). The CDR3 reads CASSLRGPRGTGELFF. Written as DNA, the CDR3 is TGTGCCAGCAGTTTGAGAGGTCCCCGAGGCACCGGGGAGCTGTTTTTT.

In this sample, this clone turned up once. V is TRBV5-1 and J is TRBJ2-1; D is undetermined. Trimming removed 4 bases from V and 12 bases from J, with 11 bases in between. The germline V gene encodes CDR1 SGHRS and CDR2 YFSETQ. This CDR3 has 11 amino acids. CDR3 sequence (DNA): TGCGCCAGCAGCGCCCCCGGCGGGCAGTTCTTC. It is translated as CASSAPGGQFF.

The chain carries TRBV7-6 and TRBJ2-1; TRBD2 agrees at 10 bases. Trimming took 2 bases from V and 5 from J; bases not matched to a gene: 3. The CDR3 is 15 amino acids. Germline CDR1 SGHVS, CDR2 FNYEAQ. DNA for the CDR3: TGTGCCAGCAGCTTACTAGCGGGGGTCAACAATGAGCAGTTCTTC. Translation: CASSLLAGVNNEQFF.

This chain connects TRBV7-9 to TRBJ1-3; 7 nucleotides line up with TRBD1. J was trimmed by 2 bases and V by 5 bases; bases with no gene match: 6. Germline V CDR1 and CDR2: SEHNR, FQNEAQ (reference sequence). The CDR3 is 15 amino acids. CDR3 sequence (DNA): TGTGCCAGCAGCGCCGACAGGGCAGCTGGAAACACCATATATTTT. The encoded protein is CASSADRAAGNTIYF.

V and J are TRBV19 and TRBJ1-1; possibly TRBD1 for D (5 bases). Germline lookup yields CDR1 LNHDA and CDR2 SQIVND (reference sequence). V was pared by 6 bases and J by 2 bases, with 16 bases between. This CDR3 has 15 residues. The CDR3 nucleotides are TGTGCCAGTAGGGTAATACAAGGGGTAAACACTGAAGCTTTCTTT. Protein sequence: CASRVIQGVNTEAFF. Looking up the rest from reference TRBV19 and TRBJ1-1 gives the full variable domain: DGGITQSPKYLFRKEGQNVTLSCEQNLNHDAMYWYRQDPGQGLRLIYYSQIVNDFQKGDIAEGYSVSREKKESFPLTVTSAQKNPTAFYLCASRVIQGVNTEAFFGQGTRLTVV.

The CDR3 spells CASSELVKQYF. DNA for the CDR3: TGCGCCAGCAGTGAACTAGTGAAGCAGTACTTC. The J gene is TRBJ2-7, the V gene TRBV10-2; D might be TRBD2 (5 bases). CDR3 length: 11 amino acids. The ends were cut back, 3 bases at V and 8 bases at J, with 8 bases in the middle. Germline loops: CDR1 WSHSY, CDR2 SAAADI.

The rearrangement uses TRBV5-6 and TRBJ2-5; TRBD2 matches 14 bases. This CDR3 spans 16 amino acids. V was pared by 4 bases and J by 5 bases, with 7 bases of the junction left unmatched. Per germline, CDR1 SGHDT and CDR2 YYEEEE. CDR3 nucleotides: TGTGCCAGCAGCAAGGGACTAGCGGGGGTTCAGGAGACCCAGTACTTC. Translated: CASSKGLAGVQETQYF.

V gene TRBV7-9 combines with J gene TRBJ1-4, with TRBD1 identical over 9 bases. This CDR3 comprises 15 residues. With 5 bases clipped from V and 8 bases from J, the junction kept 9 bases outside the gene matches. Per germline, CDR1 SEHNR and CDR2 FQNEAQ (reference sequence). The CDR3 bases are TGTGCCAGCAGCCCAAGACGGGACAGGGACGAAAAACTGTTTTTT. Translating gives CASSPRRDRDEKLFF.

This CDR3 reads CASSKAARDRAYEQYF. The CDR3, as DNA: TGCGCCAGCAGCAAAGCGGCCCGGGACAGAGCCTACGAGCAGTACTTC. The chain employs TRBV5-1 and TRBJ2-7, with TRBD1 matching 7 bases. Germline V gene data show CDR1 as SGHRS and CDR2 as YFSETQ. The CDR3 length is 16 residues. Trimming cost V 4 bases and J 2 bases; bases outside gene matches: 12.

The chain joins TRBV30 to TRBJ2-2; 9 nucleotides line up with TRBD2. This CDR3 spans 15 amino acids. Germline V lookup: CDR1 GTSNPN, CDR2 SVGIG (reference sequence). With V trimmed by 4 bases and J by 1 base, 4 bases remained unmatched. The CDR3 loop is CAWKGGGENTGELFF. The CDR3 nucleotides read TGTGCCTGGAAAGGCGGGGGGGAGAACACCGGGGAGCTGTTTTTT.

V and J are TRBV19 and TRBJ2-1; 10 bases line up with TRBD1. The CDR3 consists of 13 residues. CDR1 and CDR2 (germline): LNHDA, SQIVND (reference sequence). V lost 5 bases to trimming and J lost 6 bases; unmatched junction nucleotides: 1. DNA of the CDR3: TGTGCCAGTAGTGGACAGGGGGGCAATGAGCAGTTCTTC. Its protein is CASSGQGGNEQFF.

The chain couples TRBV30 to TRBJ2-7, with 7 nucleotides matching TRBD2. Germline-derived CDR1 and CDR2 are GTSNPN and SVGIG (reference sequence). Trimming at V came to 0 bases and at J to 0 bases, leaving 2 bases not matched to a gene. CDR3 length: 14 amino acids. The CDR3 loop reads CAWSVRGVSYEQYF. Here the CDR3 DNA reads TGTGCCTGGAGTGTACGGGGGGTCTCCTACGAGCAGTACTTC.

This clone was counted between two and nine times. This sequence joins TRBV19 and TRBJ1-2; TRBD1 matches 9 bases. The germline gives CDR1 LNHDA, CDR2 SQIVND (reference sequence). The CDR3 is made up of 16 amino acids. With 5 bases clipped from V and 3 bases from J, the junction kept 10 bases outside the gene matches. CDR3: CASSLGTGISDYGYTF. The CDR3 DNA is TGTGCCAGTAGTCTGGGGACAGGGATTTCTGACTATGGCTACACCTTC.

This clone was observed a few times. The CDR3 DNA is TGTGCCAGCAGCACATACCGGGGGGCCGTCTCTGGAAACACCATATATTTT. Amino acids: CASSTYRGAVSGNTIYF. V and J are TRBV9 and TRBJ1-3; tentative D call: TRBD1 (6 bases). Germline V lookup: CDR1 SGDLS, CDR2 YYNGEE. The CDR3 contains 17 residues. Trimming removed 4 bases at V and 0 bases at J, with 17 bases between.

This clone was seen a handful of times. V usage is TRBV5-6 and J usage is TRBJ2-7, with 9 bases lining up with TRBD1. The CDR3 is made up of 16 amino acids. With V trimmed by 1 base and J by 2 bases, 7 bases remained unmatched. Germline CDR1 and CDR2: SGHDT and YYEEEE. CDR3 coding DNA: TGTGCCAGCAGCTTGTATGGGACAGGGAGCCCCTACGAGCAGTACTTC. It specifies CASSLYGTGSPYEQYF.

This clone has only one observation. The rearrangement joins TRBV4-2 to TRBJ2-7; 13 positions match TRBD2. Germline lookup yields CDR1 LGHNA and CDR2 YNFKEQ. The V gene end was trimmed by 4 bases and the J gene end by 2 bases; junction bases not matched to a gene: 11. There are 18 residues in the CDR3. CDR3 in amino acids: CASSLKTSGGIGAYEQYF. The CDR3 DNA reads TGTGCCAGCAGCCTAAAGACTAGCGGGGGGATCGGAGCCTACGAGCAGTACTTC.

The rearrangement links TRBV15 to TRBJ2-3; 9 bases agree with TRBD2. Per germline, CDR1 LNHNV and CDR2 YYDKDF (reference sequence). Unmatched junction bases numbered 5, after V lost 1 base and J lost 3 bases. CDR3 length: 16 amino acids. CDR3 nucleotide sequence: TGTGCCACCAGCAGAGCGGGACTAGCCTTAACAGATACGCAGTATTTT. Translated, it gives CATSRAGLALTDTQYF.

J is TRBJ2-7 and V is TRBV27; 7 bases map to TRBD2. V was clipped by 5 bases and J by 4 bases; unmatched bases: 8. In germline, CDR1 is MNHEY, CDR2 SMNVEV (reference sequence). This CDR3 region has 14 residues. The CDR3, as DNA: TGTGCCAGCAGTCGCGACAGCGGGGTTTACGAGCAGTACTTC. It specifies CASSRDSGVYEQYF.

The chain recombines TRBV9 with TRBJ1-1, with TRBD1 as a possible D gene (5 bases). CDR1 SGDLS and CDR2 YYNGEE come from the germline V gene. The CDR3 runs to 17 residues. Trimming removed 4 bases from V and 4 bases from J, with 23 bases in between. This CDR3 reads CASSPRLGDGGGTEAFF. DNA for the CDR3: TGTGCCAGCAGCCCTCGTTTGGGGGACGGCGGGGGCACTGAAGCTTTCTTT.

The genes are TRBV6-1 and TRBJ2-1; TRBD2 aligns across 7 bases. The CDR3 runs to 16 residues. Germline CDR1 MNHNS, CDR2 SASEGT. Losses at the gene ends were 2 bases for V and 4 bases for J; bases not matched to a gene: 8. The CDR3 DNA follows: TGTGCCAGCAGTGAAAGGCAGGGAGGGCAATACAATGAGCAGTTCTTC. Its protein product is CASSERQGGQYNEQFF.

This clone is a singleton in its sample. The CDR3 coding sequence is TGTGCCAGCAGTACAACTAGCGACTCCTACGAGCAGTACTTC. Protein product: CASSTTSDSYEQYF. The gene calls are TRBV6-2 or TRBV6-3 and TRBJ2-7, with 7 bases matching TRBD2. This CDR3 spans 14 amino acids. V shed 5 bases, J shed 0 bases, and the junction held 4 bases outside the gene matches. The germline CDR1 and CDR2 sequences are MNHEY and SVGEGT.

The genes are TRBV27 and TRBJ1-4; 9 bases line up with TRBD1. Germline lookup yields CDR1 MNHEY and CDR2 SMNVEV (reference sequence). Trimming at V came to 5 bases and at J to 6 bases, leaving 10 bases not matched to a gene. The CDR3 consists of 16 residues. CDR3 residues: CASSPGPTGGYEKLFF. The CDR3 DNA reads TGTGCCAGCAGTCCGGGACCGACAGGGGGTTATGAAAAACTGTTTTTT.

The V call is TRBV6-6, the J call TRBJ1-5, with D unresolved. The V end was cut by 7 bases, the J end by 3 bases, with 10 bases between. The germline CDR1 and CDR2 sequences are MNHNY and SVGAGI (reference sequence). This CDR3 contains 13 residues. CDR3 protein: CASTVTSNQPQHF. The CDR3 nucleotides read TGTGCCAGCACCGTGACTTCCAATCAGCCCCAGCATTTT.

V and J are TRBV2 and TRBJ2-1, with unresolved D. Germline values: CDR1 SNHLY, CDR2 FYNNEI. The CDR3 extends over 14 amino acids. Trimming cost V 6 bases and J 2 bases, with 11 bases left between them. The DNA of the CDR3 is TGTGCCAGCAGCCAACACCTTACCTACAATGAGCAGTTCTTC. Protein product: CASSQHLTYNEQFF.

The chain has TRBV3-1 (or the pseudogene TRBV3-2) and TRBJ1-4, with D perhaps matching TRBD1 (5 bases). The CDR3 extends over 13 amino acids. The germline CDR1 and CDR2 sequences are LGHDT and YNNKEL (reference sequence). V was cut by 3 bases and J by 8 bases, with 10 bases left in between. CDR3 in amino acids: CASSHGRGEKLFF. CDR3 nucleotides: TGTGCCAGCAGCCACGGCCGGGGGGAAAAACTGTTTTTT.

The chain couples TRBV7-9 to TRBJ1-4; unclear D gene. Between the trimmed V and J ends, which lost 6 bases and 5 bases, there was a span of 7 bases. In germline, CDR1 is SEHNR, CDR2 FQNEAQ (reference sequence). This CDR3 is 12 amino acids long. The CDR3 sequence is CASSYLNEKLFF. CDR3 in DNA: TGTGCCAGCAGTTACTTGAATGAAAAACTGTTTTTT. Full variable domain (rest looked up from reference TRBV7-9 and TRBJ1-4): DTGVSQNPRHKITKRGQNVTFRCDPISEHNRLYWYRQTLGQGPEFLTYFQNEAQLEKSRLLSDRFSAERPKGSFSTLEIQRTEQGDSAMYLCASSYLNEKLFFGSGTQLSVL.

V and J are TRBV5-5 and TRBJ2-7; 12 nucleotides align to TRBD2. CDR1 SGHKS and CDR2 YYEKEE come from the germline V gene (reference sequence). This CDR3 contains 14 residues. J gave up 4 bases and V 4 bases, and 3 bases lay outside the gene matches. Here the CDR3 reads CASSPGTSGYEQYF. DNA of the CDR3: TGTGCCAGCAGCCCGGGGACTAGCGGGTACGAGCAGTACTTC.

The J gene is TRBJ1-3, the V gene TRBV3-1 (or the pseudogene TRBV3-2), with D maybe TRBD1 (6 bases). V lost 5 bases and J lost 3, with 11 bases in between. This CDR3 contains 14 residues. The germline gives CDR1 LGHDT, CDR2 YNNKEL (reference sequence). This CDR3 is CASSSYRDGNTIYF. In nucleotides, the CDR3 is TGTGCCAGCAGCTCTTACAGGGATGGAAACACCATATATTTT.

This clone was counted only a few times. The gene calls are TRBV28 and TRBJ2-3; 11 bases align to TRBD1. Trimming removed 6 bases from V and 4 bases from J; junction bases left unmatched: 3. Germline V CDR1 and CDR2: MDHEN, SYDVKM. This CDR3 has 14 residues. CDR3 in DNA: TGTGCCAGCAGCCGGGGACAGGGGGCAGATACGCAGTATTTT. Encoded protein: CASSRGQGADTQYF.

The chain has TRBV6-5 and TRBJ2-3, with D possibly being TRBD2 (5 bases). The length of the CDR3 is 14 residues. V lost 7 bases and J lost 4, with 15 bases in between. From germline, CDR1 is MNHEY and CDR2 SVGAGI. The CDR3 is CASNFQARADTQYF. As DNA, the CDR3 is TGTGCCAGCAATTTTCAAGCGAGGGCAGATACGCAGTATTTT.

This clone has just a few counts. CDR3 amino acids: CATRDSSLNQPQHF. For the CDR3, the DNA is TGTGCCACCAGAGACAGCAGTCTCAATCAGCCCCAGCATTTT. V is TRBV28 and J is TRBJ1-5, with TRBD1 as a possible D gene (5 bases). The ends were cut back, 10 bases at V and 3 bases at J, with 16 bases in the middle. The CDR3 extends over 14 amino acids. From germline, CDR1 is MDHEN and CDR2 SYDVKM.